This TCR beta chain was found in a study of T cell responses to AZD1222 COVID-19 vaccine. About this clone: Its antigen is unknown.

Trimming cost V 10 bases and J 5 bases, with 8 bases left between them. This CDR3 spans 10 amino acids. Germline V gene lookup returns CDR1 MNHEY and CDR2 SVGAGI. The study, taken as a whole, reports: The span of vaccine-associated CD4 TCRs extended across spike, with dominance at 160-218 and 743-854. Sampling that yielded the repertoires occurred only after the peak T cell response. Donors skewed white British and female; clonal diversity was possibly underestimated. Unmutated regions of variants are reportedly targeted by nearly half of spike-specific TCRs.

Profiling relied on immunoSEQ multiplex PCR, and the TCRdb table lists in-frame clones only, not all of them. The data show 150,000 to 200,000 clones, 94% seen once. The sample here was peripheral blood, taken on day 0 of AZD1222 vaccination. V is TRBV6-5 and J is TRBJ1-2; possibly TRBD1 for D (5 bases). This sequence was found in an adult in good health. In DNA form, the CDR3 reads TGTGCCACCGACAGTTATGGCTACACCTTC. As protein: CATDSYGYTF.